The 7 T cell receptor beta chains below were found in one sample sequenced in a study of a mutant IDH1 vaccine in newly diagnosed glioma. Time point: week 11, during vaccination. Mutant IDH1 20-mer peptide, at 300 ug, made up each vaccine dose, with topical imiquimod. Clones were sequenced by immunoSEQ multiplex PCR, and TCRdb holds only the in-frame ones, with some missing. This table holds fewer than 70,000 clones, about 91% found once. These receptors lack a known antigen. Sample: PBMCs, taken from a glioma patient whose treatment included an IDH1 peptide vaccine. The receptors stem from a man in his forties with glioma.

This chain uses TRBV14 with TRBJ2-1, with unresolved D. The CDR3 totals 14 residues. Per the germline V gene, CDR1 is SGHDN and CDR2 is FVKESK. V gave up 4 bases and J gave up 0 bases, with 7 bases separating them. The CDR3 is CASSRISSYNEQFF. As DNA, the CDR3 is TGTGCCAGCAGCCGTATAAGCTCCTACAATGAGCAGTTCTTC.

The chain recombines TRBV6-1 with TRBJ1-5; TRBD1 might be the D (5 bases). CDR1 is MNHNS and CDR2 is SASEGT in the germline V gene. The CDR3 loop spans 13 amino acids. Trimming removed 7 bases at V and 2 bases at J, with 9 bases between. CDR3 sequence: CASTDTRNQPQHF. The CDR3 DNA follows: TGTGCCAGCACGGACACGCGCAATCAGCCCCAGCATTTT.

The V gene is TRBV11-2, the J gene TRBJ1-1; 7 nucleotides agree with TRBD1. Germline trimming cut 0 bases from V and 1 base from J; bases unmatched to any gene: 2. Germline V gives CDR1 SGHAT, CDR2 FQNNGV. The CDR3 extends over 15 amino acids. CDR3 amino acids: CASSLEGGANTEAFF. In nucleotides, the CDR3 is TGTGCCAGCAGCTTAGAAGGGGGCGCGAACACTGAAGCTTTCTTT.

The V and J genes are TRBV5-4 and TRBJ2-1; 8 bases fit TRBD2. The length of the CDR3 is 16 residues. The germline gives CDR1 SGHNT, CDR2 YYREEE (reference sequence). Trimming at V came to 3 bases and at J to 8 bases, leaving 13 bases not matched to a gene. In nucleotides, the CDR3 is TGTGCCAGCAGCTCCCCAACTAGTCCCGGGGGGGATGAGCAGTTCTTC. The encoded protein is CASSSPTSPGGDEQFF.

J is TRBJ2-1 and V is TRBV7-9; D may match TRBD1 or TRBD2 (6 bases each). V gave up 5 bases and J gave up 5 bases, with 16 bases separating them. Germline V gene data show CDR1 as SEHNR and CDR2 as FQNEAQ (reference sequence). This CDR3 spans 15 amino acids. This chain's CDR3 is CASSPFGGWDNEQFF. The CDR3 DNA follows: TGTGCCAGCAGCCCTTTCGGGGGCTGGGACAATGAGCAGTTCTTC.

This clone was detected once. This chain uses TRBV9 with TRBJ2-7, with D possibly being TRBD2 (5 bases). Germline values: CDR1 SGDLS, CDR2 YYNGEE. CDR3 length: 15 residues. The V end was cut by 1 base, the J end by 1 base, with 12 bases between. The CDR3 DNA follows: TGTGCCAGCAGCGTAAGTTACAGCGGATCCTACGAGCAGTACTTC. Amino acids: CASSVSYSGSYEQYF. Using reference TRBV9 and TRBJ2-7 for the parts outside the CDR3, the full variable domain is DSGVTQTPKHLITATGQRVTLRCSPRSGDLSVYWYQQSLDQGLQFLIQYYNGEERAKGNILERFSAQQFPDLHSELNLSSLELGDSALYFCASSVSYSGSYEQYFGPGTRLTVT.

This chain uses TRBV30 with TRBJ2-3; no reliable D call. Germline V CDR1 and CDR2: GTSNPN, SVGIG (reference sequence). This CDR3 has 13 residues. Deletions cut 2 bases from V and 3 bases from J, with 9 bases between. The CDR3 DNA follows: TGTGCCTGGAGTCCGGCCTTAACAGATACGCAGTATTTT. Amino acid sequence: CAWSPALTDTQYF. The variable domain in full, with the rest retrieved from reference TRBV30 and TRBJ2-3, is SQTIHQWPATLVQPVGSPLSLECTVEGTSNPNLYWYRQAAGRGLQLLFYSVGIGQISSEVPQNLSASRPQDRQFILSSKKLLLSDSGFYLCAWSPALTDTQYFGPGTRLTVL.